This TCR beta chain was captured in a study of radiotherapy plus CTLA-4 blockade in lung cancer. Looking at the study overall: An objective response was seen in about 17% of patients, and disease control in 25% to 40%. Study-wide results and limits: Early clone dynamics of blood T cells, plus interferon-beta, reportedly predicted response best. TCR clones of tumor origin grew in blood after radiotherapy plus ipilimumab.

About this clone itself: Its antigen is unidentified.

The germline V gene has CDR1 MNHNY and CDR2 SVGAGI (reference sequence). Trimming pared 5 bases from V and 7 bases from J, leaving 17 bases between. The CDR3 is made up of 15 amino acids. Patients had chemo-refractory metastatic non-small-cell lung cancer and received focal radiation plus CTLA-4 blockade that used ipilimumab. TCRdb keeps only in-frame clones here, not all; method: immunoSEQ multiplex PCR. The table shows about 87,000 clones, with around 84% occurring only once. The clonotype comes from a human donor with non-small cell lung cancer that progressed on radiotherapy plus ipilimumab. The gene calls are TRBV6-6 and TRBJ1-4, with D perhaps matching TRBD1 (5 bases). The sequencing here drew on peripheral blood, taken from a patient treated with radiotherapy plus ipilimumab. DNA of the CDR3: TGTGCCAGCAGTCCCCTGTCGGGTACAGGTGAAAAACTGTTTTTT. Translating it yields CASSPLSGTGEKLFF.